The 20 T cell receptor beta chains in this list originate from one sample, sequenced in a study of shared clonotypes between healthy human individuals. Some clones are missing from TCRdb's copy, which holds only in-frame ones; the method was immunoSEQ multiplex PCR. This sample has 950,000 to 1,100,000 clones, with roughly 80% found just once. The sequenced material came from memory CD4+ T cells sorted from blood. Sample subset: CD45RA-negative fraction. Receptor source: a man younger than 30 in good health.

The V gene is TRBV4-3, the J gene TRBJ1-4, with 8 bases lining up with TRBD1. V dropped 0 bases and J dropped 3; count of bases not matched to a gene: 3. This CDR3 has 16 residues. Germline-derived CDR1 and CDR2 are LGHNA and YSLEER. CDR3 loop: CASSQDQGAANEKLFF. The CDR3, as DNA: TGCGCCAGCAGCCAAGATCAGGGGGCCGCTAATGAAAAACTGTTTTTT.

The CDR3, as DNA: TGCGCCAGCAGCCAAGACCCCCCCAATACCCAGTACTTC. Translation: CASSQDPPNTQYF. The gene calls are TRBV4-1 and TRBJ2-5; no definite D call. V lost 0 bases to trimming and J lost 8 bases, with 10 bases between them. Germline values: CDR1 MGHRA, CDR2 YSYEKL. This CDR3 contains 13 residues.

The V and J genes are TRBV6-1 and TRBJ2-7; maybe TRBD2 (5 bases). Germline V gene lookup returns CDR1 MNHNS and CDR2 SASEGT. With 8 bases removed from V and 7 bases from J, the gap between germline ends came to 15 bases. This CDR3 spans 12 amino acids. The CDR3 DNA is TGTGCCAGCTTTCGGGGAGATCGGGAGCAGTACTTC. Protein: CASFRGDREQYF.

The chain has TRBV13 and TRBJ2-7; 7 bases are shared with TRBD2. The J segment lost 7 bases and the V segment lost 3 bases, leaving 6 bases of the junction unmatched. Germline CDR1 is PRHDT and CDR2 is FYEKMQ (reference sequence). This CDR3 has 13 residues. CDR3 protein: CASSFLAGGEQYF. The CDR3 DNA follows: TGTGCCAGCAGCTTCCTAGCCGGGGGGGAGCAGTACTTC.

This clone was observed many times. CDR3 region: CAISEGAFLGQFF. CDR3 sequence (DNA): TGTGCCATCAGTGAGGGGGCTTTCTTGGGGCAGTTCTTC. The rearrangement links TRBV10-3 to TRBJ2-1, with D possibly matching TRBD1 (5 bases). The CDR3 length is 13 residues. V dropped 2 bases and J dropped 12 bases, with 14 bases sitting between them. Germline V gene data show CDR1 as ENHRY and CDR2 as SYGVKD.

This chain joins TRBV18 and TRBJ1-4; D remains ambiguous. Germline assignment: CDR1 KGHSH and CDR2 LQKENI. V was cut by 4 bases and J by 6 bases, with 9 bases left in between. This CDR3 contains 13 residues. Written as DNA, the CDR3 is TGTGCCAGCTCACTCATGATGGATGAAAAACTGTTTTTT. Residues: CASSLMMDEKLFF.

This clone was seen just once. The CDR3 region is CASSEGQLPNQPQHF. The CDR3 bases are TGTGCCAGCAGTGAGGGACAGCTACCGAATCAGCCCCAGCATTTT. The chain recombines TRBV6-1 with TRBJ1-5, with 7 positions matching TRBD1. The CDR3 covers 15 residues. Trimming removed 3 bases from V and 4 bases from J; junction bases left unmatched: 6. The germline CDR1 and CDR2 sequences are MNHNS and SASEGT.

This CDR3 is CASSLAHGGTEAFF. CDR3 nucleotides: TGCGCCAGCAGCTTGGCCCACGGGGGTACTGAAGCTTTCTTT. This chain connects TRBV5-1 to TRBJ1-1, with TRBD1 as a possible D gene (5 bases). The CDR3 extends over 14 amino acids. Germline V gives CDR1 SGHRS, CDR2 YFSETQ. The V end was cut by 0 bases, the J end by 5 bases, with 11 bases between.

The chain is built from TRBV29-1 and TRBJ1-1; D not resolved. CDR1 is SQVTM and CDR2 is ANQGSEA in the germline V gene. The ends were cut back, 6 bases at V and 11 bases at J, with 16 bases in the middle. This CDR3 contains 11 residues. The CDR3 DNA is TGCAGCGTGCATACGGGGTTGGTGGCTTTCTTT. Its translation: CSVHTGLVAFF.

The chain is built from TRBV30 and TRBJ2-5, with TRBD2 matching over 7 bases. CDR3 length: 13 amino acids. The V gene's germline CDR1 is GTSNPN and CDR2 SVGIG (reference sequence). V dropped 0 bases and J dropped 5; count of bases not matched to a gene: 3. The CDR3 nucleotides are TGTGCCTGGAGTGTATGGGGGGGGGAGACCCAGTACTTC. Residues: CAWSVWGGETQYF.

CDR3 region: CASSQVLGRGDGATDTQYF. Here the CDR3 DNA reads TGCGCCAGCAGCCAAGTTCTGGGCCGGGGAGACGGGGCCACAGATACGCAGTATTTT. V is TRBV4-3 and J is TRBJ2-3; D may correspond to TRBD1 or TRBD2 (5 bases each). CDR1 and CDR2 from the germline V gene are LGHNA and YSLEER. V lost 1 base and J 2 bases, leaving 22 bases between the germline ends. There are 19 residues in the CDR3.

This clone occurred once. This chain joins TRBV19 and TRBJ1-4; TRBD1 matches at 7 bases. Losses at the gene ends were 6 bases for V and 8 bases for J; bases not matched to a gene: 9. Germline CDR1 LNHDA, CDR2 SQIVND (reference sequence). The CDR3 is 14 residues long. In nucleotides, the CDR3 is TGTGCCAGTAGACCTATGGCAGGGGGGGAAAAACTGTTTTTT. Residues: CASRPMAGGEKLFF.

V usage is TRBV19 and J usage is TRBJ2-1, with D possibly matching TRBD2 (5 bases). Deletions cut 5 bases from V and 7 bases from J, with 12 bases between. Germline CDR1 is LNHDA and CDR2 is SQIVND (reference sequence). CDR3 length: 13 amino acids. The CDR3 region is CASSLTGKNEQFF. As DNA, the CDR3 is TGTGCCAGTAGTTTGACCGGGAAGAATGAGCAGTTCTTC.

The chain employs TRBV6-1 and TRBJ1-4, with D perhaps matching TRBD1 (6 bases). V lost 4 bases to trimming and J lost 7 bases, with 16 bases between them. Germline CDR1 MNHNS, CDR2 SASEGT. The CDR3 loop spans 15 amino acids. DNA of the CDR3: TGTGCCAGCAGTGGGGGGTGGACAGCCACTGAAAAACTGTTTTTT. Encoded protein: CASSGGWTATEKLFF.

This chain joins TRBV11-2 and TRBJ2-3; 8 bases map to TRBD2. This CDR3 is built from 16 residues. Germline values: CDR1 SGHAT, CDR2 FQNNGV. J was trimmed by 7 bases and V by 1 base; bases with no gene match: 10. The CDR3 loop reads CASSLVTSRGVHTQYF. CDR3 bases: TGTGCCAGCAGCTTAGTTACCTCGCGGGGGGTTCATACGCAGTATTTT.

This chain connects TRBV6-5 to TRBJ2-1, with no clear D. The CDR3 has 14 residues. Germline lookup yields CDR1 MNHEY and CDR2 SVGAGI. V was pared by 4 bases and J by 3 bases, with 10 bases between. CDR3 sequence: CASSSSRVYNEQFF. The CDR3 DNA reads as TGTGCCAGCAGTTCTTCACGGGTCTACAATGAGCAGTTCTTC.

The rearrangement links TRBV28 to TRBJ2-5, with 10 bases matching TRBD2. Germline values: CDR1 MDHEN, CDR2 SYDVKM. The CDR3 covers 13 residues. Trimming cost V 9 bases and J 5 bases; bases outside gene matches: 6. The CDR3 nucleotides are TGTGCCAGTAAAGCGGGGGGGAGGGAGACCCAGTACTTC. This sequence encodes CASKAGGRETQYF.

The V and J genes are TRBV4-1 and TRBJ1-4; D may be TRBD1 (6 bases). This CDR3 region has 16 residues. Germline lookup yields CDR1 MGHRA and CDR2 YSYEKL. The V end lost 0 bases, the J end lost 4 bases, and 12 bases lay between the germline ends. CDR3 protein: CASSQEGAASNEKLFF. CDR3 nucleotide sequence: TGCGCCAGCAGCCAAGAGGGGGCAGCGAGTAATGAAAAACTGTTTTTT.

In nucleotides, the CDR3 is TGTGCCAGCAGTGAAGAAGCTAGCGGGAGGTTGATGACCGGGGAGCTGTTTTTT. It yields the protein CASSEEASGRLMTGELFF. This chain links TRBV6-1 with TRBJ2-2, with 11 bases fitting TRBD2. Per germline, CDR1 MNHNS and CDR2 SASEGT. The CDR3 spans 18 residues. V dropped 1 base and J dropped 5; count of bases not matched to a gene: 9.

The CDR3 coding sequence is TGTGCCAGCAGCTTTCCCCGCGGGACGACCTACAATGAGCAGTTCTTC. This translates into CASSFPRGTTYNEQFF. The chain is built from TRBV5-4 and TRBJ2-1; perhaps TRBD2 as D (6 bases). The CDR3 consists of 16 residues. V lost 2 bases and J 2 bases, leaving 14 bases between the germline ends. CDR1 is SGHNT and CDR2 is YYREEE in the germline V gene (reference sequence). Combining the CDR3 with reference TRBV5-4 and TRBJ2-1 gives the whole variable domain ETGVTQSPTHLIKTRGQQVTLRCSSQSGHNTVSWYQQALGQGPQFIFQYYREEENGRGNFPPRFSGLQFPNYSSELNVNALELDDSALYLCASSFPRGTTYNEQFFGPGTRLTVL.